A selection of T cell receptor beta chains follows, all from one sample in a study of Tregs in tolerant kidney transplant recipients. Profiled with immunoSEQ multiplex PCR; TCRdb holds only in-frame clones, not every one. The table records 74,000 or so clones, roughly 90% of them present only once. The material sequenced was CD4+ T cells from blood (PBMCs), taken 24 months after the transplant. The origin of the receptors is a human patient who received a combined kidney and bone marrow transplant. A subset of T cells may come from the graft donor. Both conserved end residues are part of each CDR3. A D gene is named only where the DNA matches it firmly. Clone size is not always given. Where it is, it says once, few, many or a class for expanded clones.

cdr3_aa	cdr3_nt	v_call	j_call	clone_size	d_call
CASSRPGTTYVTNEKLFF	TGCGCCAGCAGCCGCCCCGGGACTACTTATGTAACTAATGAAAAACTGTTTTTT	TRBV4-1	TRBJ1-4	NA	NA
CASSLSPGQIYGYTF	TGTGCCAGCAGTTTATCCCCAGGACAGATCTATGGCTACACCTTC	TRBV27	TRBJ1-2	few	NA
CASSSLKGEGTEAFF	TGCGCCAGCAGCTCCTTAAAGGGGGAAGGGACTGAAGCTTTCTTT	TRBV5-1	TRBJ1-1	NA	NA
CASSFSGASGYTF	TGTGCCAGCAGCTTCTCAGGGGCGTCCGGCTACACCTTC	TRBV11-1	TRBJ1-2	NA	NA
CASSVRLAERHNEQFF	TGCGCCAGCAGCGTCCGACTAGCGGAGCGCCACAATGAGCAGTTCTTC	TRBV5-1	TRBJ2-1	NA	TRBD2
CSVGYDPPPDTQYF	TGCAGCGTTGGCTATGATCCTCCCCCAGATACGCAGTATTTT	TRBV29-1	TRBJ2-3	once	NA
CASTSAGGTYNEQFF	TGTGCCAGCACCTCAGCGGGAGGAACCTACAATGAGCAGTTCTTC	TRBV11-3	TRBJ2-1	NA	TRBD2
CASSQVRGRPAVGELFF	TGTGCCAGCAGCCAAGTTCGGGGGAGGCCCGCGGTGGGGGAGCTGTTTTTT	TRBV14	TRBJ2-2	NA	NA
CASSAGLANTGELFF	TGTGCCAGCAGCGCTGGACTAGCAAACACCGGGGAGCTGTTTTTT	TRBV7-3	TRBJ2-2	NA	TRBD2
CASSQGGRSVAF	TGCGCCAGCAGCCAAGGAGGCCGGTCCGTTGCTTTC	TRBV4-1	TRBJ2-6	NA	NA
CASGLSVEIRGRSYGYTF	TGTGCTAGTGGTTTGAGCGTAGAAATACGAGGGCGTAGCTATGGCTACACCTTC	TRBV12-5	TRBJ1-2	NA	NA
CASSHGLAETGELFF	TGCGCCAGCAGCCACGGACTAGCGGAGACCGGGGAGCTGTTTTTT	TRBV4-3	TRBJ2-2	NA	TRBD2
CAIPIRGGDYEQYF	TGTGCCATCCCTATACGGGGGGGGGACTACGAGCAGTACTTC	TRBV10-3	TRBJ2-7	NA	TRBD2
CASSPRDQGGSYEQYF	TGTGCCAGCAGTCCCAGGGATCAGGGGGGCTCCTACGAGCAGTACTTC	TRBV6-6	TRBJ2-7	NA	NA
CASIGGSGQGFYGYTF	TGTGCCAGCATTGGTGGGTCGGGACAGGGATTCTATGGCTACACCTTC	TRBV28	TRBJ1-2	NA	TRBD1
CASSSSAGLAGSYEQYF	TGTGCCAGCAGCTCATCGGCGGGGCTAGCGGGCTCCTACGAGCAGTACTTC	TRBV7-2	TRBJ2-7	NA	TRBD2
CASRNRGLSREGPTDTQYF	TGTGCCAGTAGGAACCGAGGACTGTCGCGGGAGGGCCCGACAGATACGCAGTATTTT	TRBV19	TRBJ2-3	NA	TRBD2
CASSLDGGAFGETQYF	TGTGCCAGCAGCTTGGATGGGGGGGCGTTTGGGGAGACCCAGTACTTC	TRBV5-4	TRBJ2-5	NA	NA
CASSRVSWDYGDNEQFF	TGTGCCAGCTCAAGAGTCTCCTGGGACTACGGCGACAATGAGCAGTTCTTC	TRBV18	TRBJ2-1	NA	TRBD2
CASSSGLAGTGTQYF	TGTGCCAGCAGCTCGGGACTAGCGGGAACGGGGACCCAGTACTTC	TRBV7-6	TRBJ2-5	NA	TRBD2
CASSQLPGGLPYNEQFF	TGCGCCAGCAGCCAACTACCCGGGGGGTTGCCCTACAATGAGCAGTTCTTC	TRBV4-1	TRBJ2-1	NA	TRBD2
CASSLSRGRETQYF	TGTGCCAGCAGCTTAAGTCGGGGGAGGGAGACCCAGTACTTC	TRBV7-9	TRBJ2-5	NA	NA
CASSLSPGSGYGYTF	TGCGCCAGCAGCCTCTCCCCGGGATCCGGGTATGGCTACACCTTC	TRBV4-3	TRBJ1-2	NA	NA
CASSKRQDTGELFF	TGTGCCAGCAGCAAACGACAGGACACCGGGGAGCTGTTTTTT	TRBV7-9	TRBJ2-2	NA	NA
CASSSDTSGGAQETQYF	TGCGCCAGCAGCTCAGACACTAGCGGGGGGGCCCAAGAGACCCAGTACTTC	TRBV4-1	TRBJ2-5	NA	TRBD2
CASSPQRGGEQYF	TGTGCCAGCTCACCACAGAGGGGGGGGGAGCAGTACTTC	TRBV18	TRBJ2-7	NA	NA
CASSHRDNSYEQYF	TGCGCCAGCAGCCACCGGGACAACTCCTACGAGCAGTACTTC	TRBV4-3	TRBJ2-7	NA	NA
CASSLESGWGGYTF	TGTGCCAGCAGCTTAGAGTCGGGGTGGGGTGGCTACACCTTC	TRBV7-2	TRBJ1-2	NA	NA
CASSYSGRAPTDTQYF	TGTGCCAGCAGTTACTCGGGGAGGGCCCCCACAGATACGCAGTATTTT	TRBV6-5	TRBJ2-3	NA	TRBD2
CASRHQRLVNEQFF	TGTGCCAGTAGGCATCAACGACTAGTTAATGAGCAGTTCTTC	TRBV19	TRBJ2-1	NA	NA
CASRVAGSTGELFF	TGTGCCAGCAGGGTAGCGGGGAGCACCGGGGAGCTGTTTTTT	TRBV6-1	TRBJ2-2	NA	TRBD2
CASSRVGQPSYNSPLHF	TGTGCCAGCAGCCGAGTAGGACAGCCGTCCTATAATTCACCCCTCCACTTT	TRBV14	TRBJ1-6	NA	NA
CASSYSSGRLRYEQYF	TGTGCCAGCAGTTACTCGAGTGGGAGATTGCGGTACGAGCAGTACTTC	TRBV6-6	TRBJ2-7	once	NA
CASSLPRARSGNTIYF	TGTGCCAGCAGCTTACCGCGGGCCCGCTCTGGAAACACCATATATTTT	TRBV7-2	TRBJ1-3	NA	NA
CASSWSEGAVRQPQHF	TGTGCCAGCAGTTGGTCCGAGGGGGCGGTAAGGCAGCCCCAGCATTTT	TRBV6-6	TRBJ1-5	NA	TRBD1
CASSSIRGLAYNEQFF	TGTGCCAGCAGCTCAATAAGAGGACTAGCCTACAATGAGCAGTTCTTC	TRBV11-2	TRBJ2-1	NA	TRBD2
CASSQLAGGPGNEQFF	TGTGCCAGCAGCCAGCTAGCGGGGGGGCCGGGGAATGAGCAGTTCTTC	TRBV4-2	TRBJ2-1	NA	TRBD2
CAISPPGAGGYTF	TGTGCCATCAGCCCCCCTGGGGCCGGTGGCTACACCTTC	TRBV10-3	TRBJ1-2	NA	NA
CASSQALNTEAFF	TGTGCCAGCTCACAAGCTTTGAACACTGAAGCTTTCTTT	TRBV18	TRBJ1-1	NA	NA
CASSIGGQGGSGELFF	TGCGCCAGCAGCATTGGTGGACAGGGAGGTTCCGGGGAGCTGTTTTTT	TRBV5-1	TRBJ2-2	NA	TRBD1
CASSLESGTQYF	TGTGCCAGCAGCTTGGAGTCCGGGACCCAGTACTTC	TRBV5-4	TRBJ2-5	NA	NA
CAISGWELGKLFF	TGTGCCATCAGTGGATGGGAGTTAGGGAAACTGTTTTTT	TRBV10-3	TRBJ1-4	NA	NA
CASSYSPRVPEYEQYF	TGTGCCAGCAGTTACTCCCCAAGAGTACCTGAGTACGAGCAGTACTTC	TRBV6-6	TRBJ2-7	NA	NA
CASSSDGITGRNTIYF	TGCGCCAGCAGCTCCGACGGCATTACGGGTAGAAACACCATATATTTT	TRBV5-1	TRBJ1-3	NA	NA
CASSLAVPREETQYF	TGCGCCAGCAGCTTGGCCGTCCCCCGGGAGGAGACCCAGTACTTC	TRBV5-1	TRBJ2-5	NA	NA
CASLLAGGDIQYF	TGTGCCAGTCTACTAGCGGGAGGGGACATTCAGTACTTC	TRBV2	TRBJ2-4	NA	TRBD2
CATSRAARRDGYTF	TGTGCCACCAGCAGAGCGGCACGCAGGGATGGCTACACCTTC	TRBV15	TRBJ1-2	NA	NA
CASSPIRGTSYEQYF	TGTGCCAGCAGCCCCATTCGGGGTACCTCCTACGAGCAGTACTTC	TRBV5-6	TRBJ2-7	NA	NA
CASSFLGQGSGEQYF	TGTGCCAGCAGCTTCCTGGGACAGGGATCCGGCGAGCAGTACTTC	TRBV5-5	TRBJ2-7	NA	TRBD1
CASSKGLAGAQETQYF	TGTGCCAGCAGCAAGGGACTAGCGGGGGCTCAAGAGACCCAGTACTTC	TRBV7-2	TRBJ2-5	NA	TRBD2
CASSPRGWTAGSPLHF	TGTGCCAGCTCACCACGGGGTTGGACCGCGGGTTCACCCCTCCACTTT	TRBV18	TRBJ1-6	NA	NA
CASRADRVDNEQFF	TGTGCCAGCAGGGCGGACAGGGTGGACAATGAGCAGTTCTTC	TRBV2	TRBJ2-1	NA	TRBD1
CASSGPGTHDEQYF	TGTGCCAGCAGCGGCCCCGGGACACACGACGAGCAGTACTTC	TRBV11-3	TRBJ2-7	NA	NA
CASSFSGTSGRVTDTQYF	TGTGCCAGCAGCTTTTCCGGGACTAGCGGAAGGGTCACAGATACGCAGTATTTT	TRBV11-1	TRBJ2-3	NA	TRBD2
CASSSGLADRSETQYF	TGCGCCAGCAGCTCGGGACTAGCGGATAGGTCGGAGACCCAGTACTTC	TRBV5-1	TRBJ2-5	NA	TRBD2
CASSLTGGWLYEQYF	TGTGCCAGCAGCTTAACGGGGGGCTGGCTTTACGAGCAGTACTTC	TRBV7-2	TRBJ2-7	NA	NA
CASNLWGSGGTEAFF	TGTGCCAGCAATCTTTGGGGTTCCGGGGGCACTGAAGCTTTCTTT	TRBV7-2	TRBJ1-1	NA	NA